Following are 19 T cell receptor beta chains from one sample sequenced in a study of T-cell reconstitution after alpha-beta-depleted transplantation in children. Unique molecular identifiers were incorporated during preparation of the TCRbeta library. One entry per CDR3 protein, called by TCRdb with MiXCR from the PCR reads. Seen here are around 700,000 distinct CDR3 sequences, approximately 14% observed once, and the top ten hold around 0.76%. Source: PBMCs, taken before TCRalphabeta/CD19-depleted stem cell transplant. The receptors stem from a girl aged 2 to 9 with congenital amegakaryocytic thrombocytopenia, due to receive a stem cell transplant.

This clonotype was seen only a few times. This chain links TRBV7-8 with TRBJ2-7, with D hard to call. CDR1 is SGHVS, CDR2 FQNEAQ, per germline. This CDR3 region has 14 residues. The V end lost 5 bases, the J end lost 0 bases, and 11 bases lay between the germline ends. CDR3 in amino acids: CASSLTWDSYEQYF. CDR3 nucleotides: TGTGCCAGCAGCCTCACTTGGGACTCCTACGAGCAGTACTTC.

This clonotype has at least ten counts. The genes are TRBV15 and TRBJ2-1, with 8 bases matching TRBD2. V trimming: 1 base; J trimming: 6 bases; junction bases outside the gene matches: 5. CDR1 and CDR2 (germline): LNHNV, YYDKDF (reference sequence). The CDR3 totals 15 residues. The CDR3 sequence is CATSRAGLVGNEQFF. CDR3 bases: TGTGCCACCAGCAGAGCGGGACTAGTCGGCAATGAGCAGTTCTTC. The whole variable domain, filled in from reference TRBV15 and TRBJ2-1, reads DAMVIQNPRYQVTQFGKPVTLSCSQTLNHNVMYWYQQKSSQAPKLLFHYYDKDFNNEADTPDNFQSRRPNTSFCFLDIRSPGLGDTAMYLCATSRAGLVGNEQFFGPGTRLTVL.

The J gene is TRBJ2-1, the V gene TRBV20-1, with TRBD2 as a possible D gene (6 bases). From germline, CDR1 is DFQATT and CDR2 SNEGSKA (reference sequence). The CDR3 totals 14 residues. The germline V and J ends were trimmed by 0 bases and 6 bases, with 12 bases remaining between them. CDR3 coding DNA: TGCAGTGCTAGAGAGGCCCGGAGGGTCAATGAGCAGTTCTTC. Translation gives CSAREARRVNEQFF.

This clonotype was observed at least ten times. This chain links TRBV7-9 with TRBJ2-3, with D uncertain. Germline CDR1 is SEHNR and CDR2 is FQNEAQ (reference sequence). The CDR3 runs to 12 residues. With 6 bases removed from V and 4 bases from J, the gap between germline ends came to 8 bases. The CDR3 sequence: CASRYGPDTQYF. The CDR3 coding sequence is TGTGCCAGCAGGTATGGGCCAGATACGCAGTATTTT.

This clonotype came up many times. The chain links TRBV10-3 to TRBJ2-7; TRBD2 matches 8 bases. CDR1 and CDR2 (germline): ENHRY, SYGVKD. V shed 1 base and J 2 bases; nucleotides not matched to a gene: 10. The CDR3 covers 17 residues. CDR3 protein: CAISEFSTGTSPYEQYF. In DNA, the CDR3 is TGTGCCATCAGTGAGTTCTCAACCGGGACTAGTCCCTACGAGCAGTACTTC.

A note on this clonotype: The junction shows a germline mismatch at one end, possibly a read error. The CDR3 sequence: CASSGGLTVDF. DNA for the CDR3: TGTGCCAGCAGCGGGGGTTTGACAGTCGACTTC. This rearrangement joins TRBV13 to TRBJ2-7, with D possibly called TRBD1 or TRBD2 (5 bases each). Germline V lookup: CDR1 PRHDT, CDR2 FYEKMQ (reference sequence). There are 11 residues in the CDR3. Full variable domain (missing parts from reference TRBV13 and TRBJ2-7): AAGVIQSPRHLIKEKRETATLKCYPIPRHDTVYWYQQGPGQDPQFLISFYEKMQSDKGSIPDRFSAQQFSDYHSELNMSSLELGDSALYFCASSGGLTVDFGPGTRLTVT.

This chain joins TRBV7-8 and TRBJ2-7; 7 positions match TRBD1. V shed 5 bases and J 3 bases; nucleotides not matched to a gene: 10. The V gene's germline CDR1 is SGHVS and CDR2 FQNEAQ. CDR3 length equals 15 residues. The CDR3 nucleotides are TGTGCCAGCAGCACGAGGGACAGCGTTCTCTACGAGCAGTACTTC. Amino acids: CASSTRDSVLYEQYF. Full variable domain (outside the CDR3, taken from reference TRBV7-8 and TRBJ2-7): GAGVSQSPRYKVAKRGQDVALRCDPISGHVSLFWYQQALGQGPEFLTYFQNEAQLDKSGLPSDRFFAERPEGSVSTLKIQRTQQEDSAVYLCASSTRDSVLYEQYFGPGTRLTVT.

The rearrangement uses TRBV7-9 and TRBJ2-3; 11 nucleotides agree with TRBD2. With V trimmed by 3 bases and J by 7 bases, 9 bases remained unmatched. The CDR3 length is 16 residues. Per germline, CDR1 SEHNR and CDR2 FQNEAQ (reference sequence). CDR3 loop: CASSFATSGMGNTQYF. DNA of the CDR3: TGTGCCAGCAGCTTTGCGACTAGCGGGATGGGGAATACGCAGTATTTT.

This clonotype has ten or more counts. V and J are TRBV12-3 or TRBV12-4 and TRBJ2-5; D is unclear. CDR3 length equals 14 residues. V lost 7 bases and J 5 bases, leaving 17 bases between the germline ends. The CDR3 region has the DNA TGTGCCAGCACTTTCGGTCTGCACATGGAGACCCAGTACTTC. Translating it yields CASTFGLHMETQYF.

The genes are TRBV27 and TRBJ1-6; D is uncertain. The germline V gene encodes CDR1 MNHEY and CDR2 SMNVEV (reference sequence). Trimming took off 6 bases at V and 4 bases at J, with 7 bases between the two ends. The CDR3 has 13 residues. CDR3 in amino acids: CASRGSYNSPLHF. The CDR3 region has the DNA TGTGCCAGCAGGGGCAGTTATAATTCACCCCTCCACTTT.

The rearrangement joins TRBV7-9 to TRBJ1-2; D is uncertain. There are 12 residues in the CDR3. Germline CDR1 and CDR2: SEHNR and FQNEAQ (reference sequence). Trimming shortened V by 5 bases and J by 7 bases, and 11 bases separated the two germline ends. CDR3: CASSINGVGYTF. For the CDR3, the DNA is TGTGCCAGCAGCATAAACGGGGTTGGCTACACCTTC.

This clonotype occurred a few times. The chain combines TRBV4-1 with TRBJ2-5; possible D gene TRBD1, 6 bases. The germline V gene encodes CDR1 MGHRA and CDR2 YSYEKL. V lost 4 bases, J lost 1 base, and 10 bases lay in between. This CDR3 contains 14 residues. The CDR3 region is CASSRGRIQETQYF. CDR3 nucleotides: TGCGCCAGCAGCCGGGGGCGGATCCAAGAGACCCAGTACTTC.

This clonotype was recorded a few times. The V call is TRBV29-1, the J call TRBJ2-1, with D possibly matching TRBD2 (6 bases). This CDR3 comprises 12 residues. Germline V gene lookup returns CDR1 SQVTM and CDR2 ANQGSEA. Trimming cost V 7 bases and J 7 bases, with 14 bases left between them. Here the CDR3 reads CSGGTGINEQFF. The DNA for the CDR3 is TGCAGCGGCGGGACCGGAATTAATGAGCAGTTCTTC.

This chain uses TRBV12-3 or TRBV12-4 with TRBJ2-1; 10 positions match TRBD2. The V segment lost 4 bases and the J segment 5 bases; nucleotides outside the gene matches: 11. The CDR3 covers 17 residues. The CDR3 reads CASSSPWGAGGHNEQFF. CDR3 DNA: TGTGCCAGCAGTTCCCCTTGGGGAGCGGGAGGGCACAATGAGCAGTTCTTC.

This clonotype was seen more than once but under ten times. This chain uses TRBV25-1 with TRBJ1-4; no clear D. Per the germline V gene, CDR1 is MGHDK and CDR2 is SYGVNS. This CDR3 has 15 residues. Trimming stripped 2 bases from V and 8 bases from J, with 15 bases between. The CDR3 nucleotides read TGTGCCAGCAGTGAAGAGGGTAGAGGGTCGGAAAAACTGTTTTTT. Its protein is CASSEEGRGSEKLFF.

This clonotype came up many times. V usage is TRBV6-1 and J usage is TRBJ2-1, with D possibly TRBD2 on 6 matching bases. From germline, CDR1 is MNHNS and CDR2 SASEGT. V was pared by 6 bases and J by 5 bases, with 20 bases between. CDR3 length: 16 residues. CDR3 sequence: CASRRLIADLNNEQFF. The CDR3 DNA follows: TGTGCCAGCAGACGATTAATAGCGGACCTTAACAATGAGCAGTTCTTC.

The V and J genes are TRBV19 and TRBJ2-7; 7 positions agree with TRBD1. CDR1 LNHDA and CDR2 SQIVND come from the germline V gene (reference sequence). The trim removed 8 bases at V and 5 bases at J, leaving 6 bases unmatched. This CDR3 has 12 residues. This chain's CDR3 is CASARGLNEQYF. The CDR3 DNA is TGTGCCAGTGCGAGGGGGCTCAACGAGCAGTACTTC.

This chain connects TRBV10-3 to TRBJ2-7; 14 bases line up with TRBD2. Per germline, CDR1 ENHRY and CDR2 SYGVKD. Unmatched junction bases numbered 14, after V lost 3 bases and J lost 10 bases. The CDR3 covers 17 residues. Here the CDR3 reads CAISDEDGTSGSRAQYF. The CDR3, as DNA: TGTGCCATCAGTGACGAAGACGGGACTAGCGGGAGTCGGGCCCAGTACTTC.

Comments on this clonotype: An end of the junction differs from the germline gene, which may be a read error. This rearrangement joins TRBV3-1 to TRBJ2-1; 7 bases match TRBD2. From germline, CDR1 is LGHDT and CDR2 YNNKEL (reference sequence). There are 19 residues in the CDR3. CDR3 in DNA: TGTGCCTGCAGCCAAGGAGTCGTCCCCAGCGGGAAGCTTTTAAATGAGCAGTTCTTC. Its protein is CACSQGVVPSGKLLNEQFF.